The 8 T cell receptor beta chains below come from one sample, sequenced in a study of blood T cell repertoires in COVID-19. Assay used: immunoSEQ multiplex PCR; TCRdb lists only in-frame clones, some missing. The sample records about 230,000 clones, around 80% being singletons. Sequenced: peripheral blood. The receptor source for this set is a man aged 35-49 years with active or convalescent COVID-19.

The V call is TRBV19, the J call TRBJ2-1; maybe TRBD2 (5 bases). The CDR3 length is 12 residues. The V gene's germline CDR1 is LNHDA and CDR2 SQIVND (reference sequence). V lost 10 bases to trimming and J lost 9 bases, with 16 bases between them. The CDR3 sequence: CATRPRGVEQFF. As DNA, the CDR3 is TGTGCCACCCGGCCCCGGGGAGTTGAGCAGTTCTTC.

V is TRBV7-2 and J is TRBJ2-2; maybe TRBD1 (5 bases). Trimming pared 3 bases from V and 5 bases from J, leaving 16 bases between. The V gene's germline CDR1 is SGHTA and CDR2 FQGNSA. The CDR3 is 16 residues long. The CDR3 DNA follows: TGTGCCAGCAGCTTTATTTCAGGGAAAGGGACCGGGGAGCTGTTTTTT. Translated, it gives CASSFISGKGTGELFF.

The chain recombines TRBV2 with TRBJ2-1, with D hard to call. Germline V gene sequence: CDR1 SNHLY, CDR2 FYNNEI. V lost 5 bases and J 7 bases, leaving 15 bases between the germline ends. This CDR3 is built from 14 residues. CDR3 protein: CASSPLVTENEQFF. In DNA form, the CDR3 reads TGTGCCAGCAGTCCCCTCGTTACTGAAAATGAGCAGTTCTTC.

The chain is built from TRBV7-2 and TRBJ2-7, with D perhaps TRBD2 (5 bases). Per the germline V gene, CDR1 is SGHTA and CDR2 is FQGNSA. The CDR3 is 15 residues long. Trimming left V 5 bases short and J 6 bases short, with 20 bases between. The CDR3 nucleotides are TGTGCCAGCAGCCTCTTCCCTGAGGGTTGGGCCGAGCAGTACTTC. Amino acids: CASSLFPEGWAEQYF.

This clone occurred once. The rearrangement joins TRBV10-1 to TRBJ2-7; 9 bases line up with TRBD1. There are 13 residues in the CDR3. Trimming took 5 bases from V and 5 from J; bases not matched to a gene: 4. Germline V gene sequence: CDR1 WNHNN, CDR2 SYGVQD (reference sequence). Written as DNA, the CDR3 is TGCGCCAGCAGTCCCGGGACAGGGAACGAGCAGTACTTC. Translating gives CASSPGTGNEQYF.

The chain combines TRBV6-6 with TRBJ2-5; D might be TRBD2 (7 bases). The V end lost 2 bases, the J end lost 1 base, and 11 bases lay between the germline ends. The CDR3 consists of 15 residues. Germline V gene data show CDR1 as MNHNY and CDR2 as SVGAGI (reference sequence). CDR3: CASSYGRGGQETQYF. Written as DNA, the CDR3 is TGTGCCAGCAGTTACGGGAGGGGGGGCCAAGAGACCCAGTACTTC.

CDR3 in amino acids: CASSPPEETQYF. The CDR3 coding sequence is TGTGCCAGCTCACCACCCGAAGAGACCCAGTACTTC. This chain links TRBV18 with TRBJ2-5; D call uncertain. The CDR3 extends over 12 amino acids. Germline V gives CDR1 KGHSH, CDR2 LQKENI. V gave up 0 bases and J gave up 3 bases, with 2 bases separating them.

The V and J genes are TRBV28 and TRBJ2-7, with 8 positions matching TRBD1. The CDR3 covers 18 residues. V shed 4 bases and J 7 bases; nucleotides not matched to a gene: 21. Germline V gene lookup returns CDR1 MDHEN and CDR2 SYDVKM. The CDR3 DNA reads as TGTGCCAGCAGTTCTACGCCCTGGGACAGGAGGGTGTGGTGGGAGCAGTACTTC. Encoded protein: CASSSTPWDRRVWWEQYF.